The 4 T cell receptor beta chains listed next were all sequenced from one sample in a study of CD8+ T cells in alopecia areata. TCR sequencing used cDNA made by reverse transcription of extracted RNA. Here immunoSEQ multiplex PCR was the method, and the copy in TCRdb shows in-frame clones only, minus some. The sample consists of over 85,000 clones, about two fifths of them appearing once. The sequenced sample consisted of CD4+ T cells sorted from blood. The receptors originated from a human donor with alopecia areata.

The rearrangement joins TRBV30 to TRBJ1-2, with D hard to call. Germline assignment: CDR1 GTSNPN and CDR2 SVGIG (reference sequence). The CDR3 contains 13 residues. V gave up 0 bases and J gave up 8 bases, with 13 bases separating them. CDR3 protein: CAWSVRGIGGYTF. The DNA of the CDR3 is TGTGCCTGGAGTGTACGGGGTATTGGCGGCTACACCTTC.

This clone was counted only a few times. The CDR3 sequence: CASSFLGEGQPQHF. The CDR3, as DNA: TGTGCCAGCAGCTTTCTCGGGGAGGGGCAGCCCCAGCATTTT. The chain has TRBV7-9 and TRBJ1-5; the D gene is possibly TRBD1 (5 bases). Trimming removed 3 bases at V and 7 bases at J, with 13 bases between. The CDR3 contains 14 residues. Germline V CDR1 and CDR2: SEHNR, FQNEAQ (reference sequence).

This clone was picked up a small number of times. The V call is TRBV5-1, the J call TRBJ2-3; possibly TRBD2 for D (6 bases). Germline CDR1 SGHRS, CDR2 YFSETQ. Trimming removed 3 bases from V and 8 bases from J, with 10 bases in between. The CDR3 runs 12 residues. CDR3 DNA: TGCGCCAGCAGCTCTAGCGTAGGTACGCAGTATTTT. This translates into CASSSSVGTQYF.

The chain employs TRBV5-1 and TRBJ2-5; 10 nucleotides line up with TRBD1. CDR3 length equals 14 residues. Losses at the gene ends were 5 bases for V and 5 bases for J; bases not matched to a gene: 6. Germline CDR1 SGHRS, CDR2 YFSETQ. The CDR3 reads CASRLTGGFETQYF. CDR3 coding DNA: TGCGCCAGCAGATTGACAGGGGGCTTTGAGACCCAGTACTTC.